This T cell receptor beta chain was identified during a study of blood T cell repertoires in COVID-19. Study background: From T cells, B-cell-depleted T cells, or PBMCs came the material, which was cDNA or gDNA.

The CDR3 totals 17 residues. Germline values: CDR1 KGHSH, CDR2 LQKENI. V lost 8 bases, J lost 2 bases, and 19 bases lay in between. Data came from immunoSEQ multiplex PCR; TCRdb stores just in-frame clones and leaves some out. The table includes 150,000 or so clones, roughly 80% detected once. The rearrangement uses TRBV18 and TRBJ2-6; D unclear. The clonotype comes from a woman aged 60 to 75 with acute or convalescent COVID-19. What was sequenced was peripheral blood. This CDR3 is CASQPRTGPTGANVLTF. The CDR3, as DNA: TGTGCCAGCCAACCACGTACGGGTCCCACTGGGGCCAACGTCCTGACTTTC. The full variable domain, completed using reference TRBV18 and TRBJ2-6, is NAGVMQNPRHLVRRRGQEARLRCSPMKGHSHVYWYRQLPEEGLKFMVYLQKENIIDESGMPKERFSAEFPKEGPSILRIQQVVRGDSAAYFCASQPRTGPTGANVLTFGAGSRLTVL.